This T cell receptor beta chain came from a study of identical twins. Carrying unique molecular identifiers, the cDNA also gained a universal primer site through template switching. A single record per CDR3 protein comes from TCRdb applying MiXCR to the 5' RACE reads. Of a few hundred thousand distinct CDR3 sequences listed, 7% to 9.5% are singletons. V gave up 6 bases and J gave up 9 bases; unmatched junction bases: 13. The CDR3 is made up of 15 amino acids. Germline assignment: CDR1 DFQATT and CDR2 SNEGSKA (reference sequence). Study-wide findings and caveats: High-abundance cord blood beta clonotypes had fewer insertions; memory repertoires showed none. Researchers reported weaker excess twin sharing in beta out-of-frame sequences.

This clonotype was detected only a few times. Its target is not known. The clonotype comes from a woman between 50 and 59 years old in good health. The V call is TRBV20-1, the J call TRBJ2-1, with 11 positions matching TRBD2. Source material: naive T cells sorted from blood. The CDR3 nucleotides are TGCAGTGCCTCGTCGGCTAGCGGGAGGTGGGGTGAGCAGTTCTTC. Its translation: CSASSASGRWGEQFF.